A selection of T cell receptor beta chains follows, all from one sample in a study of blood T cell repertoires in COVID-19. The method was immunoSEQ multiplex PCR; TCRdb's version includes in-frame clones alone and lacks a portion of them. The table has 150,000 to 200,000 clones, 85% to 95% seen once. Sequencing used peripheral blood. These receptors all stem from a woman between 45 and 65 years old with acute or convalescent COVID-19. The CDR3 runs from the conserved cysteine through the conserved F or W. Fields, in order: clone size, CDR3 length, J gene, V gene, D gene, CDR3 DNA, CDR3 protein. The D gene is left open where the match is weak. A clone size is listed for some rows: how often the clone was seen (once, few, many), or a class if it is expanded.

NA 15 TRBJ1-5 TRBV29-1 NA TGCAGCGTTATAGAGCCAGGGGTTAGCAATCAGCCCCAGCATTTT CSVIEPGVSNQPQHF
NA 15 TRBJ2-2 TRBV7-3 TRBD1 TGTGCCAGCAGCCGGACAGGGGCGAGCACCGGGGAGCTGTTTTTT CASSRTGASTGELFF
few 14 TRBJ1-1 TRBV10-3 TRBD1 TGTGCCATCAGTGAGGAGGGGGCGACAACTGAAGCTTTCTTT CAISEEGATTEAFF
NA 16 TRBJ2-7 TRBV10-2 TRBD2 TGCGCCAGCATCCCATCCCCAGCGGGGGATGCCTACGAGCAGTACTTC CASIPSPAGDAYEQYF
NA 14 TRBJ1-4 TRBV28 TRBD1 TGTGCCAGCAGTTCGACAGGGGGCGGTGAAAAACTGTTTTTT CASSSTGGGEKLFF
NA 15 TRBJ2-7 TRBV27 TRBD2 TGTGCCAGCAGTTTAGGGACTAGCGGCTCCTACGAGCAGTACTTC CASSLGTSGSYEQYF
NA 17 TRBJ2-1 TRBV7-2 NA TGTGCCAGCAGCTTAGTAGGGGTGGTCACAGGTAGCAATGAGCAGTTCTTC CASSLVGVVTGSNEQFF
NA 15 TRBJ2-7 TRBV19 NA TGTGCCAGTAGTACCCTTTACAGGGATTCCTACGAGCAGTACTTC CASSTLYRDSYEQYF
NA 17 TRBJ2-1 TRBV4-3 TRBD2 TGCGCCAGCAGCCAGGGACTAGCGGGAGGAGTGGGGAATGAGCAGTTCTTC CASSQGLAGGVGNEQFF
NA 14 TRBJ2-1 TRBV9 TRBD2 TGTGCCAGCGGGAAGACTAGCGGCTACAATGAGCAGTTCTTC CASGKTSGYNEQFF
NA 16 TRBJ2-5 TRBV4-2 TRBD2 TGTGCCAGCAGCCAAGTAGCGGGGGGGCCGGGGGAGACCCAGTACTTC CASSQVAGGPGETQYF
NA 13 TRBJ1-6 TRBV29-1 TRBD1 TGCAGCGTTGAAGGGACAGGTAATTCACCCCTCCACTTT CSVEGTGNSPLHF
NA 14 TRBJ2-1 TRBV24-1 NA TGTGCCACCAGTGATTTGTGGCAGGGGAATGAGCAGTTCTTC CATSDLWQGNEQFF
NA 13 TRBJ1-2 TRBV5-1 NA TGCGCCAGCAGCTCGGACAGCCTCTATGGCTACACCTTC CASSSDSLYGYTF
NA 15 TRBJ1-1 TRBV18 TRBD1 TGTGCCAGCTCGGAGTTATCACAGGGGGCGGTTGAAGCTTTCTTT CASSELSQGAVEAFF
NA 14 TRBJ2-2 TRBV6-5 NA TGTGCCAGTCAACTCCTTTCGAGCACCGGGGAGCTGTTTTTT CASQLLSSTGELFF
NA 12 TRBJ1-2 TRBV5-4 NA TGTGCCAGCAGCTTGACGGGTTATGGCTACACCTTC CASSLTGYGYTF
once 14 TRBJ2-7 TRBV6-5 TRBD1 TGTGCCAGCACCCCGGGACAGGGGGCCTACGAGCAGTACTTC CASTPGQGAYEQYF
NA 13 TRBJ2-5 TRBV7-9 NA TGTGCCAGCAGCTTTGAGGGTCGCGAGACCCAGTACTTC CASSFEGRETQYF
once 13 TRBJ1-5 TRBV30 NA TGTGCCTGGAGTGTAAACAGGAATCAGCCCCAGCATTTT CAWSVNRNQPQHF
once 16 TRBJ2-1 TRBV18 TRBD1 TGTGCCAGCTCACCCCGAGGGACAGGGGCCTACAATGAGCAGTTCTTC CASSPRGTGAYNEQFF
NA 12 TRBJ2-7 TRBV6-5 TRBD1 TGTGCCAGCAGAGGACAGGGATTCGAGCAGTACTTC CASRGQGFEQYF
NA 15 TRBJ2-3 TRBV11-1 TRBD2 TGTGCCAGCAGCGCGTCGGACAGCGGGGGAGATACGCAGTATTTT CASSASDSGGDTQYF
NA 14 TRBJ1-2 TRBV28 TRBD1 TGTGCCAGCAGTTTCGGGACAGGGTACAATGGCTACACCTTC CASSFGTGYNGYTF
NA 16 TRBJ2-3 TRBV24-1 TRBD1 TGTGCCACCAGTGACTTACAGGGGGCGGGCACAGATACGCAGTATTTT CATSDLQGAGTDTQYF
NA 14 TRBJ2-2 TRBV2 TRBD1 TGTGCCAGCAGTGCGAGGGGGCAAACCGGGGAGCTGTTTTTT CASSARGQTGELFF
NA 16 TRBJ2-3 TRBV27 NA TGTGCCAGCAGTTTACTCCCAGGGGCTAGCACAGATACGCAGTATTTT CASSLLPGASTDTQYF
NA 15 TRBJ1-2 TRBV7-9 TRBD1 TGTGCCAGCAGCCCCCGGACAGGGATAAACTATGGCTACACCTTC CASSPRTGINYGYTF
NA 15 TRBJ2-7 TRBV30 TRBD1 TGTGCCTGGAGACCAGACAGGGGAAGGTCCTACGAGCAGTACTTC CAWRPDRGRSYEQYF
NA 13 TRBJ2-3 TRBV19 NA TGTGCCAGTAGAAGCGGGCCCACAGATACGCAGTATTTT CASRSGPTDTQYF
NA 14 TRBJ2-2 TRBV10-2 TRBD2 TGCGCCAGCAGCCCGGGAGGGCCGTCCGGGGAGCTGTTTTTT CASSPGGPSGELFF
NA 13 TRBJ2-2 TRBV2 TRBD1 TGTGCCAGCAGCGGGACAGCCACCGGGGAGCTGTTTTTT CASSGTATGELFF
NA 14 TRBJ2-1 TRBV7-2 TRBD2 TGTGCCAGTCTCCTTCAAGCGGGGGAAGATGAGCAGTTCTTC CASLLQAGEDEQFF
NA 17 TRBJ2-5 TRBV5-4 NA TGTGCCAGCAGCTTGGGGGGCTCCCCGGTGTCCCAAGAGACCCAGTACTTC CASSLGGSPVSQETQYF
NA 16 TRBJ2-7 TRBV7-9 NA TGTGCCAGCAGCCCTGAGGGGGGACAGTTCTCCTACGAGCAGTACTTC CASSPEGGQFSYEQYF
few 15 TRBJ1-5 TRBV3-1/TRBV3-2 NA TGTGCCAGCAGCCAGGGGGCCGGAGGCAATCAGCCCCAGCATTTT CASSQGAGGNQPQHF
NA 17 TRBJ2-6 TRBV19 TRBD2 TGTGCCAGTACCCCGGGAGGGCCCCTCTCTGGGGCCAACGTCCTGACTTTC CASTPGGPLSGANVLTF
NA 13 TRBJ2-2 TRBV9 TRBD2 TGTGCCAGCAGCGTGAGGGAGGGCGGGGAGCTGTTTTTT CASSVREGGELFF
NA 15 TRBJ1-6 TRBV24-1 NA TGTGCCACCAGTGAGGGGGCGGTCGATAATTCACCCCTCCACTTT CATSEGAVDNSPLHF
NA 14 TRBJ1-1 TRBV28 NA TGTGCCAGCAGATACCCCGACACGAACACTGAAGCTTTCTTT CASRYPDTNTEAFF
NA 12 TRBJ2-5 TRBV3-1/TRBV3-2 NA TGTGCCAGCAGCCCCCGGGGGGAGACCCAGTACTTC CASSPRGETQYF
NA 13 TRBJ1-1 TRBV6-5 NA TGTGCCAGCAGCCAGTGGGCCCAAACTGAAGCTTTCTTT CASSQWAQTEAFF
NA 12 TRBJ1-2 TRBV19 NA TGTGCCAGTAGTATTTTAGGGGAAGGCTACACCTTC CASSILGEGYTF
NA 14 TRBJ1-6 TRBV28 TRBD1 TGTGCCAGCAGGCTGGACAGGGACAATTCACCCCTCCACTTT CASRLDRDNSPLHF
NA 12 TRBJ1-5 TRBV30 NA TGTGCCTGGAGCCCCCCGGGGCAGCCCCAGCATTTT CAWSPPGQPQHF
NA 14 TRBJ2-7 TRBV10-3 TRBD2 TGTGCCACCAATCTAGCGGGAGGCCCCTACGAGCAGTACTTC CATNLAGGPYEQYF
NA 19 TRBJ2-1 TRBV7-2 TRBD2 TGTGCCACCCAAGTGGGGACTAGCGGACACCTGAGCTCCTACAATGAGCAGTTCTTC CATQVGTSGHLSSYNEQFF
NA 17 TRBJ2-1 TRBV7-3 TRBD2 TGTGCCAGCAGCTTAATGTCTAGCGGGCTAGCGGGAAATGAGCAGTTCTTC CASSLMSSGLAGNEQFF
NA 15 TRBJ1-4 TRBV30 NA TGTGCCTGGAGTGTCCGGTTGAGGCGGAATGAAAAACTGTTTTTT CAWSVRLRRNEKLFF
NA 16 TRBJ1-2 TRBV2 TRBD1 TGTGCCAGCAGTGAAGCGCTTCAGGGGGAGGACTATGGCTACACCTTC CASSEALQGEDYGYTF
once 18 TRBJ1-1 TRBV1 NA TGCACCAGCAGCCAACCGTATGGGACACAAGATCTGAACACTGAAGCTTTCTTT CTSSQPYGTQDLNTEAFF
NA 17 TRBJ1-1 TRBV3-1/TRBV3-2 NA TGTGCCAGCAGCCAATTCTCAAGAACAGGAATGAACACTGAAGCTTTCTTT CASSQFSRTGMNTEAFF